This T cell receptor (beta chain) was recorded in a study of Ad26.COV2.S vaccination and SARS-CoV-2 variants. Looking at the study overall: The vaccine Ad26.COV2.S was put into the muscle once, or twice with 56 days between.

There are 11 residues in the CDR3. Deletions cut 4 bases from V and 5 bases from J, with 5 bases between. The germline V gene encodes CDR1 SNHLY and CDR2 FYNNEI. Comments on this clone: Its target is unknown.

The repertoire was sequenced with immunoSEQ multiplex PCR; TCRdb's copy has only in-frame clones and lacks some. The sample carries 300,000 to 400,000 clones, about 87% recorded once. Findings of the study overall: Spike-specific CD8+ and CD4+ T cell responses reportedly showed substantial breadth after vaccination.

The sample's treatment: 19 received Ad26.COV2.S at low or high dose, single or two shots; a few received placebo; per-sample allocation not given. Sample collection was performed on day 63 after the first vaccine or placebo injection. The rearrangement links TRBV2 to TRBJ2-5; D is perhaps TRBD1 (5 bases). The sequenced sample was peripheral blood, obtained in a trial of Ad26.COV2.S vaccine versus placebo. The sequence came from a person aged 18 to 59 who received the Ad26.COV2.S COVID-19 vaccine or a placebo. The CDR3 DNA is TGTGCCAGCAGTGCAGGGGAGACCCAGTACTTC. The encoded protein is CASSAGETQYF.